This entry describes one T cell receptor (beta chain). V lost 1 base and J lost 4; bases outside the gene matches: 11. The CDR3 loop spans 17 amino acids. In germline, CDR1 is LGHNA, CDR2 YNFKEQ. This specimen comes from a study of cytomegalovirus exposure and HLA in healthy donors. The PCR contained 60 Vbeta and 13 Jbeta primers. Sequencing was performed with immunoSEQ multiplex PCR; in TCRdb, only in-frame clones are kept and a portion is missing. The sample shows under 150,000 clones, around 80% of them seen only once. The chain employs TRBV4-2 and TRBJ2-3; TRBD2 matches 7 bases. Sequenced input: PBMCs. This clonotype originated in a woman in her forties in good health and CMV-seropositive. The CDR3 DNA sequence: TGTGCCAGCAGCCAAGCCCCAGGGTGGGGGAGGGCAGATACGCAGTATTTT. As protein: CASSQAPGWGRADTQYF.